This T cell receptor (beta chain) originates from a study of cytomegalovirus exposure and HLA in healthy donors. Study in general: Genotyping showed roughly 77% of 300 to 450 donors falling in the Caucasian-associated ancestry cluster.

With 60 Vbeta and 13 Jbeta primers, the PCR was carried out. The assay was immunoSEQ multiplex PCR, and TCRdb's table has in-frame clones only and misses some. The sample totals tens of thousands of clones. As concerns this clone: Its target is unknown.

In germline, CDR1 is MNHNS, CDR2 SASEGT. The CDR3 consists of 14 residues. Trimming took off 6 bases at V and 6 bases at J, with 17 bases between the two ends. Study-wide results and caveats: Three of the chains that were CMV-associated were confirmed in vitro to be specific for CMV antigens. TCR beta V- and J-gene trimming, according to a later analysis, was linked to a missense DCLRE1C variant.

The chain joins TRBV6-1 to TRBJ1-2; D is ambiguous. The receptor's source is a man younger than 45 in good health and CMV-seronegative. Material: PBMCs. The CDR3 DNA reads TGTGCCAGCAGAAGACATCTTCTAACTGATGGCTACACCTTC. Protein product: CASRRHLLTDGYTF.